This record covers a single T cell receptor (beta chain). The data are from a study of technical replicates of blood from several donors. Profiled with immunoSEQ multiplex PCR; TCRdb holds only in-frame clones, not every one. This table holds roughly 72,000 clones, 95% to 97% found once. CDR3 length: 16 residues. Trimming left V 2 bases short and J 7 bases short, with 17 bases between. CDR1 is LNHDA and CDR2 is SQIVND in the germline V gene (reference sequence). This chain connects TRBV19 to TRBJ2-2; the D gene is possibly TRBD1 (6 bases). The source material was T cells isolated from PBMCs. This clonotype originated in a human donor in good health. In nucleotides, the CDR3 is TGTGCCAGTAGTATAATAGGGGGTGTGGGTTACGGGGAGCTGTTTTTT. As protein: CASSIIGGVGYGELFF. Drawing the rest from reference TRBV19 and TRBJ2-2, the complete variable domain is DGGITQSPKYLFRKEGQNVTLSCEQNLNHDAMYWYRQDPGQGLRLIYYSQIVNDFQKGDIAEGYSVSREKKESFPLTVTSAQKNPTAFYLCASSIIGGVGYGELFFGEGSRLTVL.